This is a list of T cell receptor beta chains from one sample in a study of blood T cell repertoires in COVID-19. The table came from immunoSEQ multiplex PCR; TCRdb's copy has only in-frame clones and leaves some out. The table shows approximately 170,000 clones, with around nine tenths occurring only once. The sample was peripheral blood. The origin of the receptors is a man between 65 and 80 years old with acute or convalescent COVID-19. Both conserved end residues are part of each CDR3. Fields, in order: V gene, J gene, D gene, clone size, CDR3 protein, CDR3 DNA. A D gene is named only where the DNA matches it firmly. Clone size is not always given. Where it is, it says once, few, many or a class for expanded clones.

>TRBV6-4|TRBJ2-3|TRBD1|-
CASSEQGGRQYF
TGTGCCAGCAGTGAACAGGGGGGTAGGCAGTATTTT
>TRBV2|TRBJ2-7|-|-
CASKDREYEQYF
TGTGCCAGCAAGGACCGGGAATACGAGCAGTACTTC
>TRBV5-1|TRBJ2-3|TRBD1|-
CASSSGQGGTDTQYF
TGCGCCAGCAGCTCCGGACAGGGTGGCACAGATACGCAGTATTTT
>TRBV6-1|TRBJ2-3|TRBD1|-
CASSPGQSGTQYF
TGTGCCAGCAGCCCGGGACAGTCGGGTACGCAGTATTTT
>TRBV28|TRBJ2-7|-|-
CASNPPGLGYEQYF
TGTGCCAGCAACCCGCCGGGGTTAGGCTACGAGCAGTACTTC
>TRBV30|TRBJ1-4|-|-
CAWTQVMLELFF
TGTGCCTGGACACAGGTTATGCTGGAACTGTTTTTT
>TRBV5-1|TRBJ1-4|TRBD1|-
CASSHRDRGEKLFF
TGCGCCAGCAGCCACCGGGACAGGGGTGAAAAACTGTTTTTT
>TRBV7-9|TRBJ1-4|-|-
CASSPGQSTYEKLFF
TGTGCCAGCAGCCCCGGACAGTCCACCTATGAAAAACTGTTTTTT
>TRBV5-4|TRBJ2-1|TRBD2|-
CASSLGSGRADNEQFF
TGTGCCAGCAGCTTGGGCAGCGGGAGGGCCGACAATGAGCAGTTCTTC
>TRBV19|TRBJ2-7|TRBD1|-
CASSRQGKYEQYF
TGTGCCAGTTCCCGACAGGGAAAATACGAGCAGTACTTC
>TRBV19|TRBJ1-4|-|-
CASRFGGRENLFF
TGTGCCAGTAGATTCGGAGGGCGTGAAAACCTGTTTTTT
>TRBV7-3|TRBJ1-6|TRBD1|once
CASSPGQGYNSPLHF
TGTGCCAGCAGCCCGGGACAGGGCTACAATTCACCCCTCCACTTT
>TRBV5-1|TRBJ2-1|TRBD1|-
CASSLNRGRGNNEQFF
TGCGCCAGCAGCTTAAACAGGGGGCGAGGAAACAATGAGCAGTTCTTC
>TRBV5-5|TRBJ1-2|-|-
CASNRENYGYTF
TGTGCCAGCAACCGGGAAAACTATGGCTACACCTTC
>TRBV24-1|TRBJ1-1|TRBD1|-
CATSDLGQGPFF
TGTGCCACCAGTGATTTAGGACAGGGTCCTTTCTTT
>TRBV5-1|TRBJ2-1|-|-
CASSLESSYNEQFF
TGCGCCAGCAGCTTAGAGAGCTCCTACAATGAGCAGTTCTTC
>TRBV28|TRBJ2-1|-|-
CASSLRYNEQFF
TGTGCCAGCAGTCTCCGCTACAATGAGCAGTTCTTC
>TRBV27|TRBJ2-1|TRBD1|-
CASGHRGSDEQFF
TGTGCCAGCGGTCACAGGGGGTCCGATGAGCAGTTCTTC
>TRBV27|TRBJ2-1|TRBD1|-
CASRDRVLYNEQFF
TGTGCCAGCAGGGACAGGGTCCTCTACAATGAGCAGTTCTTC
>TRBV5-1|TRBJ1-5|TRBD1|once
CASSLGTGVSSQPQHF
TGCGCCAGCAGCTTGGGGACAGGGGTTAGCAGTCAGCCCCAGCATTTT
>TRBV5-4|TRBJ1-1|TRBD1|-
CASSTTGGTEAFF
TGTGCCAGCAGTACGACAGGGGGCACTGAAGCTTTCTTT
>TRBV10-3|TRBJ1-5|-|-
CAISDPAVRGWQPQHF
TGTGCCATCAGTGATCCCGCGGTACGGGGGTGGCAGCCCCAGCATTTT
>TRBV7-3|TRBJ2-2|-|-
CASSSYNGELFF
TGTGCCAGCAGCTCGTACAACGGGGAGCTGTTTTTT
>TRBV21-1|TRBJ1-6|-|-
CASSPGGNSPLHF
TGTGCCAGCAGCCCCGGGGGGAATTCACCCCTCCACTTT
>TRBV6-2/TRBV6-3|TRBJ1-6|-|-
CASSLIGRGLHF
TGTGCCAGCAGCCTAATCGGACGGGGCCTCCACTTT
>TRBV24-1|TRBJ1-2|-|-
CATSETGYGYTF
TGTGCCACCAGTGAAACAGGGTATGGCTACACCTTC
>TRBV30|TRBJ2-1|TRBD1|-
CAWRRGGQGKFF
TGTGCCTGGAGACGGGGGGGACAGGGGAAGTTCTTC
>TRBV7-2|TRBJ2-5|-|-
CASSKARVQETQYF
TGTGCCAGCAGCAAAGCACGGGTCCAAGAGACCCAGTACTTC
>TRBV6-5|TRBJ2-3|-|-
CASSYQGGMSDTQYF
TGTGCCAGCAGTTACCAGGGCGGGATGTCAGATACGCAGTATTTT
>TRBV5-5|TRBJ1-1|-|-
CASSLAAGTNTEAFF
TGTGCCAGCAGCTTGGCCGCGGGAACGAACACTGAAGCTTTCTTT
>TRBV11-2|TRBJ1-4|-|-
CASSFAGLKLFF
TGTGCCAGCAGCTTCGCGGGACTAAAACTGTTTTTT
>TRBV11-2|TRBJ1-3|-|-
CASSPPGNTIYF
TGTGCCAGCAGCCCCCCAGGAAACACCATATATTTT